This entry is about one T cell receptor beta chain. The data are from a study of blood T cell repertoires in COVID-19. Study processing details: Amplification of reference gene primers was used by the study to estimate nucleated cell counts. Produced via immunoSEQ multiplex PCR; TCRdb's table is partial and in-frame only. Clone size and the V and J calls come from that table; the DNA yielded D and trimming. The sample yields some 200,000 clones, 80% to 90% seen once. Between the trimmed V and J ends, which lost 3 bases and 1 base, there was a span of 6 bases. The CDR3 length is 13 residues. Germline lookup yields CDR1 SGHRS and CDR2 YFSETQ.

The chain joins TRBV5-1 to TRBJ2-3; no clear D gene. This clonotype was sampled from a man aged 50 to 59 with active or convalescent COVID-19. The sequenced material came from peripheral blood. The CDR3 spells CASSSTGTDTQYF. The CDR3 DNA reads TGCGCCAGCAGCTCGACTGGCACAGATACGCAGTATTTT.